Each of the 3 T cell receptor beta chains below was sequenced from the same sample in a study of blood T cell repertoires in COVID-19. Libraries were prepared by immunoSEQ multiplex PCR; TCRdb keeps only in-frame clonotypes and omits some of them. Of about 150,000 clones in the sample, around 90% were seen once. The specimen was peripheral blood. All receptors come from a man over 45 with acute or convalescent COVID-19.

DNA of the CDR3: TGTGCCAGCAGCTCTCAGAGAGGGACTGAAGCTTTCTTT. This gives the protein CASSSQRGTEAFF. This rearrangement joins TRBV11-2 to TRBJ1-1; D is undetermined. The CDR3 runs to 13 residues. Germline V gene sequence: CDR1 SGHAT, CDR2 FQNNGV. V lost 4 bases to trimming and J lost 5 bases, with 11 bases between them.

The genes are TRBV19 and TRBJ1-1; 7 bases line up with TRBD1. Germline CDR1 LNHDA, CDR2 SQIVND (reference sequence). The CDR3 runs 16 residues. The trim removed 7 bases at V and 4 bases at J, leaving 15 bases unmatched. CDR3 sequence: CASTPPTGAGGTEAFF. For the CDR3, the DNA is TGTGCCAGTACCCCACCCACAGGGGCCGGGGGCACTGAAGCTTTCTTT.

This chain connects TRBV6-2 or TRBV6-3 to TRBJ2-7; 13 nucleotides agree with TRBD2. This CDR3 has 17 amino acids. The ends lost 4 bases at V and 6 bases at J; junction bases unmatched: 12. CDR1 MNHEY and CDR2 SVGEGT come from the germline V gene. CDR3 DNA sequence: TGTGCCAGCAGTTCCCACGGACTAGCGGGAGATGCCGGCGAGCAGTACTTC. Translating gives CASSSHGLAGDAGEQYF.